This TCR beta chain comes out of a study of T cell responses to AZD1222 COVID-19 vaccine. Study-level findings and limits: Sampled repertoires all dated from after the peak T cell response. Only a handful of AZD1222 recipients, more than 5 in all, had baseline seropositivity. Donor demographics were predominantly white British with a female majority; clonal diversity may be underestimated. Spike was spanned by vaccine-associated CD4 TCRs, which were dominant at 160-218 and 743-854.

Data came from immunoSEQ multiplex PCR; TCRdb stores just in-frame clones and leaves some out. The sample holds over 120,000 clones; just under 95% are singletons and the top ten take roughly an eighth. A remark on this clone: Its antigen is not known.

Deletions cut 7 bases from V and 9 bases from J, with 16 bases between. This CDR3 is built from 13 residues. The chain has TRBV12-3 or TRBV12-4 and TRBJ2-1; maybe TRBD2 (5 bases). Sequenced here: peripheral blood, sampled after recovery from COVID-19. This TCR was sampled from an adult who had recovered from COVID-19. CDR3 amino acids: CASNYDGNREQFF. CDR3 DNA: TGTGCCAGCAACTACGACGGGAACCGTGAGCAGTTCTTC.